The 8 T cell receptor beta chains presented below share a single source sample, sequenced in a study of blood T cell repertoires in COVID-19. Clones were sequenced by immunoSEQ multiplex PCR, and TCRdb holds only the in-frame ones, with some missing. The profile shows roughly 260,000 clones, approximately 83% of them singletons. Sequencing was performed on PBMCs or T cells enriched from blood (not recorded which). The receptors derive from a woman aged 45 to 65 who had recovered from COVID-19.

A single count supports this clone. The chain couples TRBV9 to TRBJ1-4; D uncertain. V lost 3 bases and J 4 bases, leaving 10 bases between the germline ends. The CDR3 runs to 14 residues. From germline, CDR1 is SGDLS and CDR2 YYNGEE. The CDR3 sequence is CASSGGDINEKLFF. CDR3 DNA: TGTGCCAGCAGCGGGGGAGACATTAATGAAAAACTGTTTTTT.

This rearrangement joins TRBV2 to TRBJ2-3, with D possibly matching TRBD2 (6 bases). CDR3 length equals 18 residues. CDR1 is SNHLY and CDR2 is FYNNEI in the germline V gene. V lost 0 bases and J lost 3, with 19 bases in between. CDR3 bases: TGTGCCAGCAGTGAAGCGCTTCAAGAGGGAGGAGGTACAGATACGCAGTATTTT. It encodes CASSEALQEGGGTDTQYF.

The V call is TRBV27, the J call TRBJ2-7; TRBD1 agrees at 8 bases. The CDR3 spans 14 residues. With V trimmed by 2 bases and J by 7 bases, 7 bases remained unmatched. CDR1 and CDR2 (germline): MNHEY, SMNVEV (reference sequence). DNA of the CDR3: TGTGCCAGCAGTTTAAGGGGACAGGCGCTTGAGCAGTACTTC. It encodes CASSLRGQALEQYF.

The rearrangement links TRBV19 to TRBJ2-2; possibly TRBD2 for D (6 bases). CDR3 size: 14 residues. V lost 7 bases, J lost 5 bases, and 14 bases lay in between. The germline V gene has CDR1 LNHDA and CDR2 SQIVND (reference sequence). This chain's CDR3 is CASTPLRGTGELFF. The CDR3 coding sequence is TGTGCCAGTACCCCACTCCGGGGGACCGGGGAGCTGTTTTTT.

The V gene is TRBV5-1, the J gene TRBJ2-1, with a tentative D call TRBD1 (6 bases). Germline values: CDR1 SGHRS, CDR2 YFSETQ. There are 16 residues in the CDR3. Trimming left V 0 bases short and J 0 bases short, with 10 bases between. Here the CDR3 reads CASSLAQGSSYNEQFF. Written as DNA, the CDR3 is TGCGCCAGCAGCTTGGCCCAGGGGAGCTCCTACAATGAGCAGTTCTTC.

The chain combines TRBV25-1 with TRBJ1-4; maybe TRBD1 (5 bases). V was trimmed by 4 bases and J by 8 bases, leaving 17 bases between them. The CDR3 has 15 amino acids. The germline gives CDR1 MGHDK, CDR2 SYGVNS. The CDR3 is CASSVSGGLLEKLFF. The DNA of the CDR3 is TGTGCCAGCAGTGTTTCCGGGGGGTTGTTGGAAAAACTGTTTTTT.

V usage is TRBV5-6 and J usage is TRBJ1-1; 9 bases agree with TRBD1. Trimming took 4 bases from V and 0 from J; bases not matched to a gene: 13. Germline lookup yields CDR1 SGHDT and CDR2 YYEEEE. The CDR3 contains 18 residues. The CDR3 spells CASSAATGTGWMNTEAFF. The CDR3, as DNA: TGTGCCAGCAGCGCGGCAACCGGGACAGGGTGGATGAACACTGAAGCTTTCTTT.

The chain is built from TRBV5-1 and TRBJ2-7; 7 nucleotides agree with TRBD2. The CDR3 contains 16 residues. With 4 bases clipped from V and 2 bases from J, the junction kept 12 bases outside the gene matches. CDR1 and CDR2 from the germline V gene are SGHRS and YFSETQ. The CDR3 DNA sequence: TGCGCCAGCAGCCTTACAACCGGGACTACAACCTACGAGCAGTACTTC. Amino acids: CASSLTTGTTTYEQYF.